This entry describes one T cell receptor beta chain. The sort gate was single viable CD3+CD4+CD8-CD45RO+ cells for memory CD4+ T cells. CMV serostatus came from serum IgG against pp150, pp28, p38, p52. This entry belongs to a study of memory CD4+ T cells and cytomegalovirus serostatus. Sequencing used immunoSEQ multiplex PCR; TCRdb keeps in-frame clones, though not all of them. The profile covers approximately 40,000 clones, with 70% to 80% appearing a single time and roughly 6.7% taken by the ten largest. V lost 0 bases, J lost 8 bases, and 9 bases lay in between. The CDR3 totals 13 residues. Germline CDR1 and CDR2: MNHNS and SASEGT.

The chain recombines TRBV6-1 with TRBJ2-3; tentative D call: TRBD2 (5 bases). Sequences were obtained from memory CD4+ T cells from blood. This sequence originates from an adult in good health and CMV-seronegative. The CDR3 DNA reads TGTGCCAGCAGTGAAGCGCGAGGGCGTACGCAGTATTTT. Its protein product is CASSEARGRTQYF.